Listed below are T cell receptor beta chains from one sample, sequenced in a study of T cells in lung cancer brain metastases. Sequencing used immunoSEQ multiplex PCR; TCRdb keeps in-frame clones, though not all of them. The sample consists of a few thousand clones, 75% to 90% of them appearing once. Sample: tumor tissue from the primary lung tumor. The receptors come from a man between 65 and 85 years old with non-small cell lung cancer. The CDR3 runs from the conserved cysteine through the conserved F or W. Fields, in order: CDR3 length, D gene, V gene, J gene, CDR3 protein. A D gene is named only where the DNA matches it firmly.

>18|TRBD2|TRBV9|TRBJ2-1
CASSVAAGLAGGQDEQFF
>14|-|TRBV5-1|TRBJ2-1
CASSSTQVYNEQFF
>14|-|TRBV30|TRBJ1-1
CAWVRLGANTEAFF
>15|TRBD1|TRBV2|TRBJ1-4
CASSPPGQGNEKLFF
>15|TRBD1|TRBV6-5|TRBJ1-2
CASSFGQGANYGYTF
>15|-|TRBV11-2|TRBJ1-3
CASSFPGVGGNTIYF
>12|-|TRBV6-5|TRBJ1-1
CASTHENTEAFF
>16|TRBD2|TRBV19|TRBJ2-1
CASSMTGLAGGDEQFF
>14|-|TRBV6-1|TRBJ2-7
CASSERRDGYEQYF
>16|TRBD2|TRBV7-9|TRBJ2-3
CASSPGLAVSTDTQYF
>14|-|TRBV15|TRBJ2-7
CATSPQQTGHEQYF
>15|-|TRBV30|TRBJ1-5
CAWSEGLQGNQPQHF
>15|-|TRBV27|TRBJ1-4
CASKSLSLTNEKLFF
>14|-|TRBV7-9|TRBJ1-4
CASSPPGWQEKLFF
>13|TRBD1|TRBV6-6|TRBJ2-7
CASRIGTGHEQYF
>14|TRBD1|TRBV30|TRBJ1-5
CAWSPPGGNQPQHF
>16|-|TRBV5-1|TRBJ1-3
CASSLTGTNSGNTIYF
>14|TRBD1|TRBV6-1|TRBJ1-5
CASSSGQGEQPQHF
>15|-|TRBV2|TRBJ1-6
CASSALGPDNSPLHF
>14|-|TRBV7-9|TRBJ2-2
CASSHGQITGELFF
>15|TRBD1|TRBV10-3|TRBJ1-2
CASRTGRIANYGYTF
>15|TRBD1|TRBV25-1|TRBJ1-2
CASSGRGGALSGYTF
>14|-|TRBV7-9|TRBJ1-5
CASSVDSNNQPQHF
>13|-|TRBV7-8|TRBJ2-1
CASRSGSYNEQFF
>16|-|TRBV5-4|TRBJ2-3
CASSSPGQRLTDTQYF
>11|-|TRBV30|TRBJ2-7
CAWLGTYEQYF
>13|-|TRBV9|TRBJ1-1
CASSVDVNTEAFF
>15|TRBD1|TRBV28|TRBJ1-4
CASSDSRGAGEKLFF
>15|TRBD2|TRBV7-9|TRBJ2-1
CASSFGLAGTNEQFF
>14|-|TRBV5-4|TRBJ2-3
CASSLAALTDTQYF
>12|-|TRBV15|TRBJ2-3
CATSIGLKSQYF
>14|-|TRBV7-2|TRBJ1-1
CASSLAEGNTEAFF
>13|-|TRBV10-2|TRBJ1-3
CASTKWSGNTIYF
>13|-|TRBV5-1|TRBJ1-2
CASSRDWGRGYTF
>19|-|TRBV19|TRBJ2-2
CASSIVGGTWAPNTGELFF
>12|-|TRBV2|TRBJ2-7
CASVRKGYEQYF
>15|-|TRBV5-1|TRBJ2-2
CASSPEGRGYGELFF